Ten or more counts support the clone carrying this T cell receptor (beta chain). The read comes to an end 3 residues before the CDR3 does, leaving the germline J gene to fill in the end. V gave up 2 bases and J gave up 0 bases, with 8 bases separating them. Germline loops: CDR1 SGHTA, CDR2 FQGNSA. CDR3 size: 15 residues. Equal genomic DNA amounts from CVID and control samples were sequenced. Clones were read by immunoSEQ multiplex PCR, and TCRdb kept only the in-frame ones, dropping some. This repertoire lists 40,000 or so clones without singletons; 2.5% to 3% sits in the top ten. The sample belongs to a study of T cell clonality in common variable immunodeficiency.

Specimen: peripheral blood mononuclear cells. The receptor's source is a person between 18 and 75 years old in good health. The genes are TRBV7-2 and TRBJ2-1; D is perhaps TRBD1 (6 bases). Partial CDR3 DNA: TGTGCCAGCAGCTTAAGGGGGACCTCCTACAATGAG. Its protein is CASSLRGTSYNE. The whole CDR3 region reads CASSLRGTSYNEQFF.